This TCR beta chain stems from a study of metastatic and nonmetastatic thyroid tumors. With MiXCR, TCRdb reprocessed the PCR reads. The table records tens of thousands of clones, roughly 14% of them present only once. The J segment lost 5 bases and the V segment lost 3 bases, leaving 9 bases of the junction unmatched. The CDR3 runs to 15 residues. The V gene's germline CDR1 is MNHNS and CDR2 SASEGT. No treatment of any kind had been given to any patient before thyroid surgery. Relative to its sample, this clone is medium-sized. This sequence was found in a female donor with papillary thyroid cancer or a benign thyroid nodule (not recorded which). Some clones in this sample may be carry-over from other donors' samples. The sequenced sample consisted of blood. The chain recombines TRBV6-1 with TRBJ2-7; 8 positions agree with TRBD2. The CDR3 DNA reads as TGTGCCAGCAGTGAGGGGACTAGTCAGATAAACGAGCAGTACTTC. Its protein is CASSEGTSQINEQYF.